This TCR beta chain came from a study of monozygotic twins with inflammatory bowel disease (dated by TCRdb to about 2019). Study-wide context: The complete study included roughly 30 monozygotic twin pairs: 19 IBD-discordant Danish pairs and nine German pairs, of which four were IBD-concordant and five were IBD-discordant. Each individual had, on average, about 151 000 unique TCRalpha sequences and 181 000 unique TCRbeta sequences available for analysis. Within discordant pairs, disease-associated traits were sought mainly by comparing IBD patients with their genetically identical healthy co-twins. Points the paper makes about the study in general: Compared with healthy twins, IBD patients shared fewer clonotypes with other individuals, and the difference was most pronounced in patients with signs of disease activity. Repertoire similarity did not differ between concordant and discordant twins, possibly due to limited statistical power. Different T cell subtypes could not be distinguished in the analysis. No single strong signal or clonotype linked to IBD turned up in the results, so the idea that one exists was not supported. IBD patients had lower TCRbeta repertoire diversity, measured by the inverse Simpson index, than their healthy co-twins. Differing immunosuppressive treatments among patients may have added background noise and inter-individual variability to the repertoires.

As to this clonotype: Its antigen specificity is not known.

The germline V gene specifies SGHVS as CDR1 and FNYEAQ as CDR2. Inclusive of the bounding cysteine and phenylalanine, the CDR3 is 18 residues long. Only the protein is on record. From each donor, an approximately 2.3 ml peripheral blood sample was collected into PAXgene tubes and kept at -80 degrees C. Without T cell sorting, total RNA was isolated from whole blood using the PAXgene blood miRNA kit on an automated QIAcube. Peripheral blood from monozygotic twin pairs concordant or discordant for inflammatory bowel disease was subjected to deep TCRalpha and TCRbeta repertoire profiling with unique molecular barcoding. For every twin pair, smoking habits were documented, and each individual was categorised as a current, former or never smoker. Library preparation used 5' RACE. Each TCR library was prepared from about 4,000 ng of total RNA. For each sample, cDNA was synthesized in eight separate reactions using SMARTScribe reverse transcriptase. Unique molecular identifiers containing a 6-nucleotide sample barcode were introduced through template switching during cDNA synthesis. Two nested PCRs of roughly 16 and 10 cycles amplified the TCRalpha and TCRbeta cDNA, and bead purification followed each PCR. Before amplification, the cDNA was treated with uracil DNA-glycosylase and purified using the QIAquick PCR purification kit. The second PCR was the step at which Illumina TruSeq-compatible adapters and sample-specific barcodes were added. TapeStation and Qubit were used to check library quality and concentration, and approximately 5.5 ng of each library went into the pool. Sequencing of pooled libraries was carried out on an Illumina HiSeq2500 single-index Rapid Run using 2 x 100 bp reads and custom sequencing primers. Turning to the authors' computational methods: UMI-based consensus assembly with MiGEC version 1.2.6 was used to correct PCR and sequencing errors. MiXCR version 2.1.1 was used for V(D)J alignment, clonotype assembly and CDR3 extraction. Gene usage, clonotype sharing and MAIT/NKT TCR abundance were normalised by analysing the top 1000, 10 000 and 20 000 clonotypes per sample. After downsampling to 27 000 UMIs, diversity was calculated as the inverse Simpson index using the vegan R package. Statistical testing used paired Mann-Whitney U tests on the discordant twin pairs and applied Benjamini-Hochberg correction for multiple testing. TCRdb reprocessed the reads, reporting each CDR3 protein sequence once and no DNA. What appears here as the V and J calls and clone size reflects TCRdb's work, not the paper's. This sample's table carries around 150,000 distinct CDR3 sequences. Jointly, the top ten make up 2.8% of the sample.

Recombination connected TRBV7-6 to TRBJ2-7; TCRdb's D gene call, TRBD2, goes unchecked for lack of DNA. The TCR comes from a human donor with ulcerative colitis or Crohn's disease, or a healthy co-twin of an affected twin (not recorded which). What was sequenced was blood. This receptor carries the CDR3 CASSLASASTSSTYEQYF.